These 5 T cell receptor beta chains originate from one sample sequenced in a study of blood T cell repertoires in COVID-19. Assay used: immunoSEQ multiplex PCR; TCRdb lists only in-frame clones, some missing. Among approximately 75,000 clones listed, about 74% were seen once. The source material was peripheral blood. The source of these receptors is a human donor with acute or convalescent COVID-19. The donor label of this sample is uncertain.

The table lists this clone with a few counts. V gene TRBV7-2 combines with J gene TRBJ1-2; 9 bases line up with TRBD1. Germline assignment: CDR1 SGHTA and CDR2 FQGNSA. This CDR3 is built from 15 residues. V trimming: 5 bases; J trimming: 0 bases; junction bases outside the gene matches: 4. CDR3 loop: CASSQGTGSNYGYTF. Written as DNA, the CDR3 is TGTGCCAGCAGCCAGGGGACAGGGTCTAACTATGGCTACACCTTC.

The chain joins TRBV7-2 to TRBJ2-7, with D maybe TRBD1 (5 bases). Trimming left V 2 bases short and J 3 bases short, with 14 bases between. The CDR3 consists of 15 residues. The germline V gene encodes CDR1 SGHTA and CDR2 FQGNSA. This CDR3 is CASSLQGVGDYEQYF. The CDR3 region has the DNA TGTGCCAGCAGCTTACAAGGGGTGGGTGACTACGAGCAGTACTTC. The whole variable domain, filled in from reference TRBV7-2 and TRBJ2-7, reads GAGVSQSPSNKVTEKGKDVELRCDPISGHTALYWYRQSLGQGLEFLIYFQGNSAPDKSGLPSDRFSAERTGGSVSTLTIQRTQQEDSAVYLCASSLQGVGDYEQYFGPGTRLTVT.

V usage is TRBV2 and J usage is TRBJ2-6, with D unclear. V was trimmed by 10 bases and J by 1 base, leaving 2 bases between them. CDR3 length equals 11 residues. The germline CDR1 and CDR2 sequences are SNHLY and FYNNEI. The DNA for the CDR3 is TGTGCCACATCTGGGGCCAACGTCCTGACTTTC. Its protein is CATSGANVLTF. The variable domain in full, with the rest retrieved from reference TRBV2 and TRBJ2-6, is EPEVTQTPSHQVTQMGQEVILRCVPISNHLYFYWYRQILGQKVEFLVSFYNNEISEKSEIFDDQFSVERPDGSNFTLKIRSTKLEDSAMYFCATSGANVLTFGAGSRLTVL.

This sequence joins TRBV28 and TRBJ2-3, with 7 bases lining up with TRBD2. This CDR3 is built from 13 residues. V lost 9 bases and J lost 5; bases outside the gene matches: 8. In germline, CDR1 is MDHEN, CDR2 SYDVKM. CDR3 DNA: TGTGCCAGTGGCGGGAGTCAGGGAGATACGCAGTATTTT. Protein: CASGGSQGDTQYF.

This chain uses TRBV2 with TRBJ1-4; 9 bases are shared with TRBD1. Unmatched junction bases numbered 8, after V lost 7 bases and J lost 8 bases. Germline V lookup: CDR1 SNHLY, CDR2 FYNNEI. This CDR3 is 14 amino acids long. As DNA, the CDR3 is TGTGCCAGCAATACAGGGGGCGTTCGGGAAAAACTGTTTTTT. Translating gives CASNTGGVREKLFF.